The rows below give T cell receptor beta chains drawn from one sample of a study of cytotoxic CD8 clonotypes in ibrutinib-treated CLL. Assay: immunoSEQ multiplex PCR; the TCRdb copy retains only in-frame clones and omits some. The repertoire holds a few hundred thousand clones, roughly 80% seen once, with over 5% in the top ten. The material sequenced was PBMCs, taken before ibrutinib treatment. The source is a human donor with chronic lymphocytic leukemia. Both conserved end residues are trimmed from each CDR3. Fields, in order: J gene, V gene, clone size, CDR3 protein. The listing skips clone size in some rows; elsewhere it reads once, few, many or a size class.

j_call: TRBJ1-3; v_call: TRBV19; clone_size: -; cdr3_aa: ASSMFSGNTIY
j_call: TRBJ1-2; v_call: TRBV6-5; clone_size: -; cdr3_aa: ASSYSTGFNGYT
j_call: TRBJ2-2; v_call: TRBV5-1; clone_size: few; cdr3_aa: ASSLSPPSTGELF
j_call: TRBJ2-7; v_call: TRBV5-1; clone_size: -; cdr3_aa: ASSLGQEFSYEQY
j_call: TRBJ2-1; v_call: TRBV5-6; clone_size: -; cdr3_aa: ASSLIGLREDPEQF
j_call: TRBJ2-1; v_call: TRBV5-6; clone_size: -; cdr3_aa: ASSGSARDEQF
j_call: TRBJ1-1; v_call: TRBV14; clone_size: -; cdr3_aa: ASSQDSGARGTEAF
j_call: TRBJ2-7; v_call: TRBV2; clone_size: -; cdr3_aa: ASSERREAEEQY
j_call: TRBJ1-5; v_call: TRBV4-2; clone_size: -; cdr3_aa: ASSQERQGVQPQH
j_call: TRBJ1-1; v_call: TRBV30; clone_size: few; cdr3_aa: AWSVPVGAF
j_call: TRBJ1-1; v_call: TRBV29-1; clone_size: -; cdr3_aa: SVEGLGQNPNTEAF
j_call: TRBJ2-5; v_call: TRBV2; clone_size: -; cdr3_aa: ASMTHETQY
j_call: TRBJ2-2; v_call: TRBV5-1; clone_size: -; cdr3_aa: ASSLGLAGGLRHTGELF
j_call: TRBJ1-5; v_call: TRBV27; clone_size: -; cdr3_aa: ASSLQGIGQPQH
j_call: TRBJ2-7; v_call: TRBV6-5; clone_size: -; cdr3_aa: ASRSRQIYEQY
j_call: TRBJ1-5; v_call: TRBV30; clone_size: few; cdr3_aa: ACESGINSNQPQH
j_call: TRBJ1-5; v_call: TRBV2; clone_size: -; cdr3_aa: ASSEPRAGVRGNQPQH
j_call: TRBJ1-4; v_call: TRBV30; clone_size: -; cdr3_aa: AWSLGPTTLGGEKLF
j_call: TRBJ2-1; v_call: TRBV7-9; clone_size: -; cdr3_aa: ASSLLAGGAVGNEQF
j_call: TRBJ1-4; v_call: TRBV11-2; clone_size: -; cdr3_aa: ASSLDGNEKLF
j_call: TRBJ1-4; v_call: TRBV25-1; clone_size: once; cdr3_aa: ASSDPRVGGEKLF
j_call: TRBJ1-2; v_call: TRBV7-6; clone_size: -; cdr3_aa: ASSLTRGRDGYT
j_call: TRBJ1-2; v_call: TRBV6-5; clone_size: -; cdr3_aa: ASSGGRRPGGYT
j_call: TRBJ1-1; v_call: TRBV7-8; clone_size: -; cdr3_aa: ASSLAQGAEAF
j_call: TRBJ2-1; v_call: TRBV29-1; clone_size: -; cdr3_aa: SVVTDSLDEQF
j_call: TRBJ2-3; v_call: TRBV4-3; clone_size: few; cdr3_aa: ASSQRLATDTQY
j_call: TRBJ2-7; v_call: TRBV7-8; clone_size: -; cdr3_aa: ASSLSMVGNEQY
j_call: TRBJ2-1; v_call: TRBV5-4; clone_size: -; cdr3_aa: ASSLGPDSSYNEQF
j_call: TRBJ2-7; v_call: TRBV4-3; clone_size: -; cdr3_aa: ASSQDFGPLGEQY
j_call: TRBJ2-3; v_call: TRBV27; clone_size: -; cdr3_aa: ASSWDYRYSDTQY
j_call: TRBJ2-7; v_call: TRBV19; clone_size: -; cdr3_aa: ASSTGSGLAGYDEQY
j_call: TRBJ1-6; v_call: TRBV4-3; clone_size: -; cdr3_aa: ASSHRGQGPSPLH
j_call: TRBJ2-6; v_call: TRBV27; clone_size: -; cdr3_aa: ASSLLGTGFSGANVLT
j_call: TRBJ1-5; v_call: TRBV6-4; clone_size: -; cdr3_aa: ASSPAATGDQPQH
j_call: TRBJ2-5; v_call: TRBV27; clone_size: -; cdr3_aa: ASSPLDRQETQY
j_call: TRBJ2-1; v_call: TRBV19; clone_size: few; cdr3_aa: ASGGRRAIYNEQF
j_call: TRBJ2-7; v_call: TRBV5-1; clone_size: -; cdr3_aa: ASSDTSGSSYEQY
j_call: TRBJ1-2; v_call: TRBV20-1; clone_size: -; cdr3_aa: SARPIAGYT
j_call: TRBJ1-5; v_call: TRBV10-3; clone_size: -; cdr3_aa: AIRSDRGHNQPQH
j_call: TRBJ2-1; v_call: TRBV29-1; clone_size: few; cdr3_aa: SVHRGYNEQF
j_call: TRBJ2-5; v_call: TRBV19; clone_size: -; cdr3_aa: ASSSLGWGGETQY
j_call: TRBJ1-1; v_call: TRBV27; clone_size: -; cdr3_aa: ASSSPGQGTEAF